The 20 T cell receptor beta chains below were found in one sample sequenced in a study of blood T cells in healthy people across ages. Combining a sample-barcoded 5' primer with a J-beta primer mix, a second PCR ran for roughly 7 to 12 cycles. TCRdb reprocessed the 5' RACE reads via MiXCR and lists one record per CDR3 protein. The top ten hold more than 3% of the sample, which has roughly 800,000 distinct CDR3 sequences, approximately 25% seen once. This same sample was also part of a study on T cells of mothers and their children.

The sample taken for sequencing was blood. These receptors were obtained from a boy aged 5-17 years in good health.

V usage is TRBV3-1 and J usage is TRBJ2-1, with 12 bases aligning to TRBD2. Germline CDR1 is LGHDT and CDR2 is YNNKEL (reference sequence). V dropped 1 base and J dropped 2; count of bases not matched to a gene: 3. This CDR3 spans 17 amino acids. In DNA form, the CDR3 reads TGTGCCAGCAGCCAAGTTTCTAGCGGGAGGGCCTACAATGAGCAGTTCTTC. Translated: CASSQVSSGRAYNEQFF.

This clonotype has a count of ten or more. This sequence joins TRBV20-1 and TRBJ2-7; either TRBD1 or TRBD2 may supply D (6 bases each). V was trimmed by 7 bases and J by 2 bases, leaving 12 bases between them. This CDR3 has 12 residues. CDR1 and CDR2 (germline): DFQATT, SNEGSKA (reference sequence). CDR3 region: CSVRGLTYEQYF. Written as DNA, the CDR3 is TGCAGTGTCAGGGGACTCACCTACGAGCAGTACTTC.

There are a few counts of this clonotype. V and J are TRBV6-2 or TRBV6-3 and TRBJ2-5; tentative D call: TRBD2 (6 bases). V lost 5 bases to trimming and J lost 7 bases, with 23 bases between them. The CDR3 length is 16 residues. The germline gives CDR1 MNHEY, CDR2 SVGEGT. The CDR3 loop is CASSKWYGTQPGTQYF. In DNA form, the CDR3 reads TGTGCCAGCAGTAAATGGTATGGGACTCAACCCGGGACCCAGTACTTC.

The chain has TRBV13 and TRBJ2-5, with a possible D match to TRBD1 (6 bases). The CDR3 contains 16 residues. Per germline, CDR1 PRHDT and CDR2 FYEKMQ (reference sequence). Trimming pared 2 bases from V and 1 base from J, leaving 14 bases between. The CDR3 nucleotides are TGTGCCAGCAGCTTAAGGGGGTCAGCTGCCCAAGAGACCCAGTACTTC. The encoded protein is CASSLRGSAAQETQYF. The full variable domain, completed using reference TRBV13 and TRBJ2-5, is AAGVIQSPRHLIKEKRETATLKCYPIPRHDTVYWYQQGPGQDPQFLISFYEKMQSDKGSIPDRFSAQQFSDYHSELNMSSLELGDSALYFCASSLRGSAAQETQYFGPGTRLLVL.

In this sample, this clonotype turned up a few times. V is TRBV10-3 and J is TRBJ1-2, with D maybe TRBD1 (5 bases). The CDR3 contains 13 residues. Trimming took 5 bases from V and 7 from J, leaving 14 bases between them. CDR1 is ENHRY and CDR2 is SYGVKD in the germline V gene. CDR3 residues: CAISRDVWGGYTF. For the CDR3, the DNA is TGTGCCATCAGTCGGGACGTTTGGGGTGGCTACACCTTC.

CDR3 protein: CASSARANEQFF. CDR3 coding DNA: TGTGCCAGCAGCGCGAGGGCTAATGAGCAGTTCTTC. This chain joins TRBV7-8 and TRBJ2-1; D may be TRBD2 (5 bases). This CDR3 region has 12 residues. Germline V gene data show CDR1 as SGHVS and CDR2 as FQNEAQ. V dropped 5 bases and J dropped 7 bases, with 9 bases sitting between them.

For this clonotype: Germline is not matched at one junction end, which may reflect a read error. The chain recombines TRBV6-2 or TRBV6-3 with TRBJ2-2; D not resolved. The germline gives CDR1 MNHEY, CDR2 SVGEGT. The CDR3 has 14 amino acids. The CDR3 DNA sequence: TGTGCCGGCAGTTATATCTCCGGTGCCGGGGAGCTGTTTTTT. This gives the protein CAGSYISGAGELFF.

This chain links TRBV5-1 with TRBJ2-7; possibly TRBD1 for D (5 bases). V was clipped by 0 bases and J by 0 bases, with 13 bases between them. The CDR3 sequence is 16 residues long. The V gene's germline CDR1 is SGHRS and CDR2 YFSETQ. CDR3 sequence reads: CASSLEGQVSSYEQYF. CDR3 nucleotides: TGCGCCAGCAGCTTGGAGGGGCAGGTAAGCTCCTACGAGCAGTACTTC.

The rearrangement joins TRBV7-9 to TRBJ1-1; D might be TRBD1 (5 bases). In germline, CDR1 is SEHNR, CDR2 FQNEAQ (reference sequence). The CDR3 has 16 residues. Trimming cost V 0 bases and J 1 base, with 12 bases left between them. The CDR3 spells CASSLAIGQGNTEAFF. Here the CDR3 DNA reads TGTGCCAGCAGCTTAGCAATTGGGCAGGGGAACACTGAAGCTTTCTTT.

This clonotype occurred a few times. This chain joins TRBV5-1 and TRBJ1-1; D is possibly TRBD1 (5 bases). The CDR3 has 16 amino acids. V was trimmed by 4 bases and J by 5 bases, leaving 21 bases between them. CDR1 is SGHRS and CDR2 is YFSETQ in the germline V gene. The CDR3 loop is CASSPWDSLFWTEAFF. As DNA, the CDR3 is TGCGCCAGCAGCCCCTGGGACTCCCTGTTCTGGACTGAAGCTTTCTTT. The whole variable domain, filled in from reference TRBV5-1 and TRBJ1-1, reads KAGVTQTPRYLIKTRGQQVTLSCSPISGHRSVSWYQQTPGQGLQFLFEYFSETQRNKGNFPGRFSGRQFSNSRSEMNVSTLELGDSALYLCASSPWDSLFWTEAFFGQGTRLTVV.

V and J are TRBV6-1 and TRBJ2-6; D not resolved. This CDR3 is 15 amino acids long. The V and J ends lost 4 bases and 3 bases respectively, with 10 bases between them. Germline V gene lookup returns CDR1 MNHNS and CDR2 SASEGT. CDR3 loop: CASSAEVGGANVLTF. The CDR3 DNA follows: TGTGCCAGCAGTGCCGAGGTTGGTGGGGCCAACGTCCTGACTTTC.

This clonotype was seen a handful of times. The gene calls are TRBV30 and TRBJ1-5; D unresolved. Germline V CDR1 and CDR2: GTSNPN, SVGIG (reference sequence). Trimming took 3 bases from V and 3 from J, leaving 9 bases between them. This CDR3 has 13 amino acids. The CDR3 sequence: CAWSEQLNQPQHF. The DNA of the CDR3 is TGTGCCTGGAGCGAACAGCTCAATCAGCCCCAGCATTTT.

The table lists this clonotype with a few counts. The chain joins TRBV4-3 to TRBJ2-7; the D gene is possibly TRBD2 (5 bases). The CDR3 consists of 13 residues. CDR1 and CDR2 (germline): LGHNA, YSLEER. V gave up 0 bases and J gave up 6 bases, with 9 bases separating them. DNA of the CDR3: TGCGCCAGCAGCCAAGAACGAGGGAGCGAGCAGTACTTC. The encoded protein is CASSQERGSEQYF.

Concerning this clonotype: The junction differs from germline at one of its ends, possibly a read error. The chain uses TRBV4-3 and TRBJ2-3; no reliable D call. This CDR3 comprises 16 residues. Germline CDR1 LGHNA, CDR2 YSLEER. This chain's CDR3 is CASSHRLVIGTDTQYF. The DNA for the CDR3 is TGCGCCAGCAGCCACCGACTGGTAATTGGCACAGATACACAGTATTTT.

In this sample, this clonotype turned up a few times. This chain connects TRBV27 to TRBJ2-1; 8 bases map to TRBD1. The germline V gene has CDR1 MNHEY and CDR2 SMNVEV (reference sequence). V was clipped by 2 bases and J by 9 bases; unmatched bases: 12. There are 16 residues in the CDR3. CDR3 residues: CASSLGGTGGGVEQFF. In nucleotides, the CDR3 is TGTGCCAGCAGTTTAGGTGGGACAGGAGGAGGGGTTGAGCAGTTCTTC.

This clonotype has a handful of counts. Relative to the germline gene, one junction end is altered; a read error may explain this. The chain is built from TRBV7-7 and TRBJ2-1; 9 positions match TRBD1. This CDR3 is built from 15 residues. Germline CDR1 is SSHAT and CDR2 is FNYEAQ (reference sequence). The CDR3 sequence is CASSLGQGPNNEQFF. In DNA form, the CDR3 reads TGTGCTAGCAGCCTGGGACAGGGCCCAAACAATGAGCAGTTCTTC.

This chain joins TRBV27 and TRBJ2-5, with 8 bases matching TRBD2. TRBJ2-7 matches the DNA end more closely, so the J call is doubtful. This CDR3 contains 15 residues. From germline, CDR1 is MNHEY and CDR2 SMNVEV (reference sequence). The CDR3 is CASSHGGGVTYEQYF. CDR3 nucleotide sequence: TGTGCCAGCAGCCACGGGGGGGGAGTCACCTACGAGCAGTACTTC.

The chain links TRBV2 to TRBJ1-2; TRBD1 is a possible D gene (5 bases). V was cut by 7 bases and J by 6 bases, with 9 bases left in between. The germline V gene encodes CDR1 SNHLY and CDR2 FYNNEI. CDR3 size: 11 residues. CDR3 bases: TGTGCCAGCACCAGGGTTGATGGCTACACCTTC. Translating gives CASTRVDGYTF.

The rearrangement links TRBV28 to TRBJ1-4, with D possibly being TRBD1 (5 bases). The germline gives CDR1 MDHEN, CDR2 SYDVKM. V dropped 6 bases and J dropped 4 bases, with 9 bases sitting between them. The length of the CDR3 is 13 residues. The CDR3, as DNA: TGTGCCAGCAGGCGACAGTTTAATGAAAAACTGTTTTTT. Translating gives CASRRQFNEKLFF.

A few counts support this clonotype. CDR3 nucleotides: TGCAGTGCTCGCCATCGGGGGACAGACTATGGCTACACCTTC. Encoded protein: CSARHRGTDYGYTF. The chain uses TRBV20-1 and TRBJ1-2, with 7 positions matching TRBD1. V shed 5 bases and J 3 bases; nucleotides not matched to a gene: 9. Germline loops: CDR1 DFQATT, CDR2 SNEGSKA (reference sequence). The CDR3 extends over 14 amino acids.